This T cell receptor (beta chain) was found in a study of blood T cell repertoires in COVID-19. In the study overall: Both acute and convalescent COVID-19 samples were obtained from the United States, Italy and Spain. T cells, B-cell-depleted T cells, or PBMCs supplied cDNA or gDNA.

Germline-derived CDR1 and CDR2 are SGHTA and FQGNSA. The CDR3 consists of 14 residues. Of note for this clone: The junction does not match germline at one end; this may be a read error.

Original methodology: Amplification of reference gene primers was used by the study to estimate nucleated cell counts. Profiled with immunoSEQ multiplex PCR; TCRdb holds only in-frame clones, not every one. V, J and clone size are those of that table, while D and trimming were read from the DNA. The table records roughly 50,000 clones, around 78% of them present only once. The receptor comes from a human donor in a cohort sampled during active COVID-19. This chain uses TRBV7-2 with TRBJ2-7; TRBD1 agrees at 10 bases. Sequenced sample: peripheral blood. The CDR3 bases are TGTGCCAGCAGCCCGACAGGGGGCTCCCACGAGCAGTACTTC. Amino acid sequence: CASSPTGGSHEQYF.